This TCR beta chain stems from a study of sequential checkpoint blockade in melanoma. This table comes from immunoSEQ multiplex PCR, and its TCRdb copy is limited to in-frame clones, with some not included. The repertoire consists of more than 35,000 clones, with over 75% occurring once and the leading ten covering 12%. The CDR3 runs to 14 residues. Per germline, CDR1 LNHDA and CDR2 SQIVND (reference sequence). Trimming cost V 6 bases and J 8 bases, with 17 bases left between them. Stated treatment: randomized to nivolumab then ipilimumab (arm A) or the reverse (arm B). The sequences come from CD8+ T cells sorted from blood (inferred from file names), collected from a patient given nivolumab and ipilimumab in sequence. The V call is TRBV19, the J call TRBJ2-4, with a possible D match to TRBD1 (6 bases). The sequence was obtained from a human donor with melanoma. The CDR3 is CASRLTGGSDIQYF. Written as DNA, the CDR3 is TGTGCCAGTAGACTGACAGGCGGCTCAGACATTCAGTACTTC.